These 2 T cell receptor beta chains originate from one sample sequenced in a study of blood T cell repertoires in COVID-19. The table came from immunoSEQ multiplex PCR; TCRdb's copy has only in-frame clones and leaves some out. The top ten clones hold about 7% of a sample with 50,000 to 85,000 clones, 82% of them seen once. The sequencing sample was made of peripheral blood. These receptors were collected from a man aged 55 to 70 with acute or convalescent COVID-19.

This chain joins TRBV11-2 and TRBJ2-2, with a tentative D call TRBD1 (5 bases). Trimming stripped 5 bases from V and 3 bases from J, with 10 bases between. The CDR3 loop spans 14 amino acids. Germline V gene data show CDR1 as SGHAT and CDR2 as FQNNGV. CDR3 sequence: CASSPRQYTGELFF. The CDR3 region has the DNA TGTGCCAGCAGCCCAAGACAGTACACCGGGGAGCTGTTTTTT.

The chain recombines TRBV15 with TRBJ2-1; TRBD2 agrees at 7 bases. The CDR3 runs to 15 residues. Germline V gene data show CDR1 as LNHNV and CDR2 as YYDKDF (reference sequence). With V trimmed by 5 bases and J by 6 bases, 10 bases remained unmatched. CDR3 sequence: CATSSPPGGVNEQFF. The CDR3 DNA is TGTGCCACCAGCTCCCCCCCGGGGGGAGTCAATGAGCAGTTCTTC.